This T cell receptor (beta chain) was sequenced in a study of blood T cell repertoires in COVID-19. Background on the study: Spain, Italy and the United States supplied samples that represented acute and convalescent COVID-19. The cDNA or gDNA used as material had been derived from T cells, B-cell-depleted T cells, or PBMCs.

The V segment lost 4 bases and the J segment 5 bases; nucleotides outside the gene matches: 8. The CDR3 spans 15 residues. Germline CDR1 and CDR2: GTSNPN and SVGIG (reference sequence). How the authors handled the data: Reference gene primers were amplified, and this amplification served to estimate nucleated cell counts. Libraries were prepared by immunoSEQ multiplex PCR; TCRdb keeps only in-frame clonotypes and omits some of them. V, J and clone size reflect that table, while D and trimming were determined from the DNA. The sample shows about 72,000 clones, about 91% of them seen only once. The chain is built from TRBV30 and TRBJ2-1; TRBD2 agrees at 10 bases. The TCR was taken from a woman aged 55 to 70 with active COVID-19. The sample comprised peripheral blood. For the CDR3, the DNA is TGTGCCTGGACCCACCTAGCGGGAGTTAACAATGAGCAGTTCTTC. This codes for CAWTHLAGVNNEQFF.